The 21 T cell receptor beta chains reported below all come from one sample, sequenced in a study of blood T cell repertoires in COVID-19. Produced via immunoSEQ multiplex PCR; TCRdb's table is partial and in-frame only. Among roughly 120,000 clones listed, 81% were seen once. Sequencing was performed on peripheral blood. These receptors were obtained from a man in his forties or fifties with acute or convalescent COVID-19.

This chain uses TRBV3-1 (or the pseudogene TRBV3-2) with TRBJ2-7; D possibly corresponds to TRBD2 (5 bases). The CDR3 length is 15 residues. V was pared by 4 bases and J by 5 bases, with 18 bases between. Germline V gene data show CDR1 as LGHDT and CDR2 as YNNKEL (reference sequence). DNA of the CDR3: TGTGCCAGCAGCCCGACTACGAGGCCGTTCCACGAGCAGTACTTC. It is translated as CASSPTTRPFHEQYF.

This clone was observed a single time. The V gene is TRBV6-1, the J gene TRBJ1-1; 10 bases are a match to TRBD1. The ends lost 3 bases at V and 4 bases at J; junction bases unmatched: 5. Germline assignment: CDR1 MNHNS and CDR2 SASEGT. The CDR3 has 15 residues. The CDR3 sequence is CASSESWTGGTEAFF. CDR3 nucleotide sequence: TGTGCCAGCAGTGAGAGTTGGACAGGGGGCACTGAAGCTTTCTTT.

This chain connects TRBV20-1 to TRBJ1-1; 9 bases agree with TRBD1. Per germline, CDR1 DFQATT and CDR2 SNEGSKA (reference sequence). CDR3 length equals 15 residues. V shed 6 bases and J 5 bases; nucleotides not matched to a gene: 13. The CDR3 sequence: CSASSGTGFGTEAFF. CDR3 in DNA: TGCAGTGCCAGTTCTGGGACAGGGTTTGGGACTGAAGCTTTCTTT.

This chain links TRBV7-3 with TRBJ1-1, with a tentative D call TRBD1 (6 bases). Between the trimmed V and J ends, which lost 5 bases and 1 base, there was a span of 11 bases. This CDR3 has 14 residues. The germline V gene encodes CDR1 SGHTA and CDR2 FQGTGA. In DNA, the CDR3 is TGTGCCAGCAGCCCAACAGGGCCGAACACTGAAGCTTTCTTT. The encoded protein is CASSPTGPNTEAFF.

The genes are TRBV30 and TRBJ1-1, with unresolved D. V lost 4 bases to trimming and J lost 4 bases, with 10 bases between them. Germline loops: CDR1 GTSNPN, CDR2 SVGIG (reference sequence). This CDR3 is built from 12 residues. This CDR3 is CAWNRVGTEAFF. The CDR3 nucleotides read TGTGCCTGGAACCGGGTAGGCACTGAAGCTTTCTTT.

The rearrangement uses TRBV7-3 and TRBJ2-2; 10 bases are shared with TRBD1. J lost 7 bases, V lost 4 bases, and 6 bases had no gene match. Germline V gene lookup returns CDR1 SGHTA and CDR2 FQGTGA. The CDR3 loop spans 15 amino acids. This CDR3 is CASSSLGTGVGELFF. CDR3 DNA sequence: TGTGCCAGCAGCTCCCTCGGGACAGGGGTCGGGGAGCTGTTTTTT.

This chain connects TRBV3-1 (or the pseudogene TRBV3-2) to TRBJ1-1, with D possibly being TRBD1 (5 bases). The germline V and J ends were trimmed by 1 base and 4 bases, with 16 bases remaining between them. CDR1 is LGHDT, CDR2 YNNKEL, per germline (reference sequence). This CDR3 contains 16 residues. CDR3 loop: CASSQGSGGVGTEAFF. CDR3 bases: TGTGCCAGCAGCCAAGGCTCGGGGGGTGTGGGCACTGAAGCTTTCTTT.

The chain links TRBV29-1 to TRBJ1-1; D remains ambiguous. Per the germline V gene, CDR1 is SQVTM and CDR2 is ANQGSEA. V lost 7 bases to trimming and J lost 8 bases, with 11 bases between them. The length of the CDR3 is 10 residues. CDR3 bases: TGCAGCGCTAAATTAATCGAAGCTTTCTTT. It is translated as CSAKLIEAFF.

This clone was counted a few times. The chain employs TRBV19 and TRBJ2-7; TRBD1 agrees at 9 bases. Germline-derived CDR1 and CDR2 are LNHDA and SQIVND (reference sequence). V shed 6 bases and J 5 bases; nucleotides not matched to a gene: 5. CDR3 length: 13 amino acids. The CDR3 DNA is TGTGCCAGTAGCGGGACAGGGAAGGACGAGCAGTACTTC. Translation: CASSGTGKDEQYF.

J is TRBJ2-5 and V is TRBV3-1 (or the pseudogene TRBV3-2); D is unresolved. The CDR3 totals 14 residues. Germline CDR1 and CDR2: LGHDT and YNNKEL (reference sequence). The V gene lost 4 bases and the J gene lost 5 bases, with 14 bases spanning the gap. The CDR3 DNA is TGTGCCAGCAGCCTAACGGGTTCTCGGGAGACCCAGTACTTC. Protein product: CASSLTGSRETQYF.

This clone was observed once. This chain links TRBV28 with TRBJ2-3; a possible D gene is TRBD2 (6 bases). CDR1 and CDR2 (germline): MDHEN, SYDVKM. The length of the CDR3 is 14 residues. V gave up 6 bases and J gave up 5 bases, with 15 bases separating them. In DNA, the CDR3 is TGTGCCAGCAGCGGGGACTTTGACCGAGATACGCAGTATTTT. This sequence encodes CASSGDFDRDTQYF. The whole variable domain, remainder taken from reference TRBV28 and TRBJ2-3, is DVKVTQSSRYLVKRTGEKVFLECVQDMDHENMFWYRQDPGLGLRLIYFSYDVKMKEKGDIPEGYSVSREKKERFSLILESASTNQTSMYLCASSGDFDRDTQYFGPGTRLTVL.

CDR3 nucleotide sequence: TGTGCCAGCAGGGATAGCGGGGGGACCAACGAGCAGTACTTC. Encoded protein: CASRDSGGTNEQYF. The V gene is TRBV6-5, the J gene TRBJ2-7; 10 bases match TRBD2. After removal of 6 bases from V and 5 bases from J, the junction contained 7 bases not matched to a gene. CDR3 length equals 14 residues. Germline CDR1 MNHEY, CDR2 SVGAGI.

The rearrangement joins TRBV6-4 to TRBJ2-3; maybe TRBD1 (5 bases). The CDR3 extends over 14 amino acids. The germline V and J ends were trimmed by 5 bases and 4 bases, with 13 bases remaining between them. Looked up from germline, CDR1 is MRHNA and CDR2 is SNTAGT. CDR3 loop: CASSISRGADTQYF. CDR3 nucleotide sequence: TGTGCCAGCAGTATTAGTAGGGGCGCAGATACGCAGTATTTT.

The rearrangement uses TRBV7-2 and TRBJ1-2, with a weak D call TRBD1 (6 bases). Germline loops: CDR1 SGHTA, CDR2 FQGNSA. CDR3 size: 15 residues. V was cut by 1 base and J by 2 bases, with 11 bases left in between. CDR3 region: CASSLDAQGNYGYTF. For the CDR3, the DNA is TGTGCCAGCAGCTTAGACGCCCAGGGGAACTATGGCTACACCTTC.

Only a few counts were recorded for this clone. This sequence joins TRBV12-3 or TRBV12-4 and TRBJ2-2, with D unresolved. The germline V and J ends were trimmed by 4 bases and 3 bases, with 3 bases remaining between them. CDR3 size: 12 residues. The CDR3 loop reads CASSYYTGELFF. The CDR3 DNA sequence: TGTGCCAGCAGTTACTACACCGGGGAGCTGTTTTTT.

In nucleotides, the CDR3 is TGTGCCAGCAGCTCCCTTCCCTCCTACGAGCAGTACGTC. This sequence encodes CASSSLPSYEQYV. The V and J genes are TRBV5-5 and TRBJ2-7; D gene unclear. V dropped 3 bases and J dropped 0 bases, with 7 bases sitting between them. This CDR3 spans 13 amino acids. Germline CDR1 is SGHKS and CDR2 is YYEKEE (reference sequence).

The V and J genes are TRBV30 and TRBJ1-5; a weak D match, TRBD1 (5 bases). Germline values: CDR1 GTSNPN, CDR2 SVGIG (reference sequence). The V end was cut by 0 bases, the J end by 2 bases, with 8 bases between. The CDR3 consists of 14 residues. CDR3 sequence reads: CAWSVQGGNQPQHF. CDR3 sequence (DNA): TGTGCCTGGAGTGTACAAGGGGGCAATCAGCCCCAGCATTTT.

The chain joins TRBV20-1 to TRBJ1-2; D perhaps matches TRBD1 (5 bases). Trimming pared 8 bases from V and 4 bases from J, leaving 11 bases between. Germline lookup yields CDR1 DFQATT and CDR2 SNEGSKA (reference sequence). There are 11 residues in the CDR3. The CDR3 spells CSQKDTYGYTF. The CDR3 nucleotides read TGCAGTCAGAAGGACACCTATGGCTACACCTTC.

The rearrangement uses TRBV12-3 or TRBV12-4 and TRBJ1-4; D uncertain. The CDR3 consists of 12 residues. V dropped 1 base and J dropped 8 bases, with 5 bases sitting between them. CDR3 in DNA: TGTGCCAGCAGTTTAGGCGGGGAAAAACTGTTTTTT. It encodes CASSLGGEKLFF.

V usage is TRBV19 and J usage is TRBJ1-5, with D possibly being TRBD1 (5 bases). The V gene lost 9 bases and the J gene lost 0 bases, with 12 bases spanning the gap. CDR3 size: 14 residues. CDR1 and CDR2 from the germline V gene are LNHDA and SQIVND (reference sequence). The DNA for the CDR3 is TGTGCCAGGACGACAGAATATAGCAATCAGCCCCAGCATTTT. Encoded protein: CARTTEYSNQPQHF.

The gene calls are TRBV19 and TRBJ2-3, with TRBD2 identical over 7 bases. Germline V CDR1 and CDR2: LNHDA, SQIVND (reference sequence). The CDR3 is 17 residues long. The V segment lost 11 bases and the J segment 0 bases; nucleotides outside the gene matches: 17. The CDR3, as DNA: TGTGCCGGAAAGGGACTAATTGGAGGCACTAGCACAGATACGCAGTATTTT. It specifies CAGKGLIGGTSTDTQYF.